This TCR beta chain was recorded in a study of regulatory T cells in long-lasting Graves disease. This clonotype has only a few counts. Trimming stripped 6 bases from V and 7 bases from J, with 9 bases between. The CDR3 spans 12 residues. Germline V gives CDR1 MNHEY, CDR2 SMNVEV (reference sequence). For TCR beta, libraries came from iRepertoire HTBI primers and Arm-PCR of CDR3 regions. MiXCR was run by TCRdb on the multiplex PCR reads, yielding one entry per CDR3 protein. Here the sample spans around 340,000 distinct CDR3 sequences, less than 20% being singletons. As to time point: persistent/refractory GD, antithyroid drugs over 5 years with positive TRAb. There was RNA extracted from PBMCs, and the TCR library was made from it.

This clonotype was obtained from a female donor with Graves disease. The chain recombines TRBV27 with TRBJ2-2; D remains ambiguous. The source was peripheral blood mononuclear cells (PBMCs), collected when the disease was refractory, from a patient treated with antithyroid drugs. The CDR3 loop reads CASRAPIGELFF. The DNA of the CDR3 is TGTGCCAGCAGAGCCCCTATCGGGGAGCTGTTTTTT.